This record concerns one TCR beta chain sequence. Its antigen is as yet unknown. The data derive from a study of cytomegalovirus exposure and HLA in healthy donors. Looking at the study overall: Approximately 81% of 350 to 400 genotyped donors fell in the Caucasian-associated ancestry cluster.

The CDR3 loop spans 14 amino acids. Per germline, CDR1 SGHRS and CDR2 YFSETQ. Trimming took 3 bases from V and 2 from J, leaving 11 bases between them. Primers for the PCR totalled 60 Vbeta and 13 Jbeta. The protocol was immunoSEQ multiplex PCR, while the TCRdb copy is restricted to in-frame clones and leaves out a portion. The repertoire includes approximately 190,000 clones, roughly 87% of them detected once, and roughly 0.98% sits in the top ten. Notes on the study in general: It was reportedly the case that the classifier diagnosed cytomegalovirus status with high specificity and sensitivity. Prediction of most subjects' HLA-A and HLA-B alleles by TCR beta sequences was reportedly accurate.

V is TRBV5-1 and J is TRBJ2-5, with D maybe TRBD1 (6 bases). The sequenced sample consisted of PBMCs. This TCR was sampled from a boy between 2 and 10 years old in good health and CMV-seronegative. The DNA of the CDR3 is TGCGCCAGCAGCTATACCGGGACACAAGAGACCCAGTACTTC. It encodes CASSYTGTQETQYF.